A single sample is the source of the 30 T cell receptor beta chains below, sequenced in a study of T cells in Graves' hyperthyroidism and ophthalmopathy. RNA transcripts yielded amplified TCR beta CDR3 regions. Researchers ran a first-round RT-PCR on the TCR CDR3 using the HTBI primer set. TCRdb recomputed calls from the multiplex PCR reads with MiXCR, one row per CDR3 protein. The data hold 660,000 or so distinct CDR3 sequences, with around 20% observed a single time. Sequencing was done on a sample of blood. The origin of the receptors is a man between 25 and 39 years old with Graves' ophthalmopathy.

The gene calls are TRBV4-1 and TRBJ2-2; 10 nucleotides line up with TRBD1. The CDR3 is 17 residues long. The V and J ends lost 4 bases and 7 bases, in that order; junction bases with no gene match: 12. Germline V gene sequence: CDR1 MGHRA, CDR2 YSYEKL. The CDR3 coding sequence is TGCGCCAGCAGCCCTACCGCGAGGACAGGGGGTTACGGGGAGCTGTTTTTT. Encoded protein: CASSPTARTGGYGELFF.

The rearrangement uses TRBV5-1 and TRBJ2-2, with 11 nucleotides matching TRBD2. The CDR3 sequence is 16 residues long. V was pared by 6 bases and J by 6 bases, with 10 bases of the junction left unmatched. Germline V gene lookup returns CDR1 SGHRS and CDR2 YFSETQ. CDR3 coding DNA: TGCGCCAGCAATGTTGAGACTAGCGGGATATCCGGGGAGCTGTTTTTT. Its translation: CASNVETSGISGELFF.

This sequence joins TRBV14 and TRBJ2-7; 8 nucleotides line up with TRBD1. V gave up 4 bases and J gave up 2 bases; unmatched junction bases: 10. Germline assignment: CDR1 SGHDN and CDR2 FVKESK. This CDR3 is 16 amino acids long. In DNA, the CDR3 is TGTGCCAGCAGCCTCGCCCGACAGGGGCTTACCTACGAGCAGTACTTC. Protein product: CASSLARQGLTYEQYF.

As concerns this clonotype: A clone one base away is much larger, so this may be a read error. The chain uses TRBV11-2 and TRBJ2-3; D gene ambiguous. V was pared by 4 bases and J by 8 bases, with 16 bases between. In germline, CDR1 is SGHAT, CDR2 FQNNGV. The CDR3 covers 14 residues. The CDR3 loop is CASSSILGAGTQYF. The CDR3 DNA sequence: TGTGCCAGCAGCTCAATCCTCGGCGCCGGTACGCAGTATTTT.

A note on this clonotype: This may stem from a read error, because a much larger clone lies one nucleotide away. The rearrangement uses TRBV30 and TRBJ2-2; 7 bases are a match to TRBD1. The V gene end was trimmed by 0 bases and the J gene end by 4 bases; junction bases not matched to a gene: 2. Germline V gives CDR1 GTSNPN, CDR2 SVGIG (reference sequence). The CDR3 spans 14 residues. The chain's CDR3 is CAWSVQGTTGELFF. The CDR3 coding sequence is TGTGCCTGGAGTGTACAGGGGACCACCGGGGAGCTGTTTTTT.

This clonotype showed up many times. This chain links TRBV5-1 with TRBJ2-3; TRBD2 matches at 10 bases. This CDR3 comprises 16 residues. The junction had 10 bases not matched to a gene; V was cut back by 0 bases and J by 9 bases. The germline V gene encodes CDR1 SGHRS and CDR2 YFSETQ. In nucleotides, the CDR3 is TGCGCCAGCAGCTTGGCCCTAGCGGGAGACGGGGAAACGCAGTATTTT. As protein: CASSLALAGDGETQYF.

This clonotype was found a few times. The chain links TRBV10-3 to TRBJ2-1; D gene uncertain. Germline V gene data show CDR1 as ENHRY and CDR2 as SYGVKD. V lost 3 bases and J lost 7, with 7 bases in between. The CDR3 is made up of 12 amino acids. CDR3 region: CAISERSNEQFF. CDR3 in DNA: TGTGCCATCAGTGAACGGAGTAATGAGCAGTTCTTC.

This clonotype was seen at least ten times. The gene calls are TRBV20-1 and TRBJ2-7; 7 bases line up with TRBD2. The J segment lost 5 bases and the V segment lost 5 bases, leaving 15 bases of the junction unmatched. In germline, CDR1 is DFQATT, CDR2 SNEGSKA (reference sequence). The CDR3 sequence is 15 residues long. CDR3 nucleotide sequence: TGCAGTGCTCCATATGGGGGAATGGGAGGGAACGAGCAGTACTTC. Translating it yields CSAPYGGMGGNEQYF.

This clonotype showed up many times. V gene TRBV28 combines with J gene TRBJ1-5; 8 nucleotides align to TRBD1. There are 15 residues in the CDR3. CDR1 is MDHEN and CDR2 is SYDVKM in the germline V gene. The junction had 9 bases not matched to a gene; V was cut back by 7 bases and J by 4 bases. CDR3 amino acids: CASKPDRAANQPQHF. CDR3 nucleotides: TGTGCCAGCAAACCGGACAGGGCCGCAAATCAGCCCCAGCATTTT.

CDR3 bases: TGTGCTAGTGCCCTGCCGGGACAGCGAGACTTAAATCAGCCCCAGCATTTT. Its translation is CASALPGQRDLNQPQHF. The rearrangement joins TRBV12-5 to TRBJ1-5; 7 positions agree with TRBD1. V shed 7 bases, J shed 4 bases, and the junction held 16 bases outside the gene matches. CDR3 length equals 17 residues. The V gene's germline CDR1 is LGHNT and CDR2 FRNRAP. Full variable domain (outside the CDR3, taken from reference TRBV12-5 and TRBJ1-5): DARVTQTPRHKVTEMGQEVTMRCQPILGHNTVFWYRQTMMQGLELLAYFRNRAPLDDSGMPKDRFSAEMPDATLATLKIQPSEPRDSAVYFCASALPGQRDLNQPQHFGDGTRLSIL.

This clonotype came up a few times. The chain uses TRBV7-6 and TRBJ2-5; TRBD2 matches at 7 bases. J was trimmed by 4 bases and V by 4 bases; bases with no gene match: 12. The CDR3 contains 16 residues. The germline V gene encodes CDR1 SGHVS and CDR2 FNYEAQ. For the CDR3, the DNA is TGTGCCAGCAGCTGGACTAGATCCCTTACGTCAGAGACCCAGTACTTC. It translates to CASSWTRSLTSETQYF.

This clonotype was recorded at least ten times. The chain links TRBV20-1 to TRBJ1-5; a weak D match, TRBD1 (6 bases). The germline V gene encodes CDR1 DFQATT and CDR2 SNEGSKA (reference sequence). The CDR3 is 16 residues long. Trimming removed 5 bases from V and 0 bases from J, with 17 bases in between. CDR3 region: CSAPTAGGHSNQPQHF. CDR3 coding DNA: TGCAGTGCTCCAACAGCCGGGGGCCATAGCAATCAGCCCCAGCATTTT.

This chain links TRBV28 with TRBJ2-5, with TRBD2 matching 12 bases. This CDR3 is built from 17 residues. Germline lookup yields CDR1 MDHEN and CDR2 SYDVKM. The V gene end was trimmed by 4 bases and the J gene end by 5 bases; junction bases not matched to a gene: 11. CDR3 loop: CASSSAGLAGGGETQYF. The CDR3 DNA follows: TGTGCCAGCAGTTCCGCGGGGCTAGCGGGAGGGGGGGAGACCCAGTACTTC.

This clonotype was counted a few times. The CDR3 DNA is TGTGCCATCAGTGAGTCGAATAGCGGGGACTACGAGCAGTACTTC. Protein product: CAISESNSGDYEQYF. This chain uses TRBV10-3 with TRBJ2-7, with TRBD2 matching over 8 bases. Trimming took 0 bases from V and 3 from J; bases not matched to a gene: 4. This CDR3 spans 15 amino acids. Germline V gene data show CDR1 as ENHRY and CDR2 as SYGVKD.

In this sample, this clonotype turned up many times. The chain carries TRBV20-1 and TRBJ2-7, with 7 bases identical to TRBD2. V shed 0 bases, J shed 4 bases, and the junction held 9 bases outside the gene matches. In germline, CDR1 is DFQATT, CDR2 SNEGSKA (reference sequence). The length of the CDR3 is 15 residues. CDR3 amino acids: CSARDYAGDSYEQYF. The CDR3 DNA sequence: TGCAGTGCTAGAGACTACGCGGGGGACTCTTACGAGCAGTACTTC.

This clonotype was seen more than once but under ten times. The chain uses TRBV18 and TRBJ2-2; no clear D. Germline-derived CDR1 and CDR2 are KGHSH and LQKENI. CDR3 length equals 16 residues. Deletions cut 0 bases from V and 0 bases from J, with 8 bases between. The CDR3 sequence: CASSPPGLSNTGELFF. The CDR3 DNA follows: TGTGCCAGCTCACCACCGGGCCTTTCGAACACCGGGGAGCTGTTTTTT.

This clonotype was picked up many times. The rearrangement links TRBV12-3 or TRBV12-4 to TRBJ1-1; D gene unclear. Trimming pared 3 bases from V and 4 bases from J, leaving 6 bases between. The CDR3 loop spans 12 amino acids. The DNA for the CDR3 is TGTGCCAGCAGTTTTCTTGGCACTGAAGCTTTCTTT. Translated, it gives CASSFLGTEAFF.

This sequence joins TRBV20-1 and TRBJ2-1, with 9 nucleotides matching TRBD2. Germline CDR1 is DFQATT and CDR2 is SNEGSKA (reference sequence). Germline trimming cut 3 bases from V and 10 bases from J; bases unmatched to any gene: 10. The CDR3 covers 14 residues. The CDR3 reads CSASRVAGVWEQFF. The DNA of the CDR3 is TGCAGTGCTAGTAGGGTAGCGGGAGTCTGGGAGCAGTTCTTC.

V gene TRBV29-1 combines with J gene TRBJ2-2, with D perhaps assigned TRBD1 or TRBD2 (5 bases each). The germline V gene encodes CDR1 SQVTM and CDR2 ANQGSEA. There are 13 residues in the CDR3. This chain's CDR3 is CIVSQGRNGELFF. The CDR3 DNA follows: TGCATCGTAAGCCAGGGACGGAACGGGGAGCTGTTTTTT.

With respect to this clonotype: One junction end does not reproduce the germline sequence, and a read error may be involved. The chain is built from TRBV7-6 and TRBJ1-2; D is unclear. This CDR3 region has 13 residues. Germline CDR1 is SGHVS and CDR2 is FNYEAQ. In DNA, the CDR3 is TGTGCCGGCAGCCCCGCTCCGCGGGAAGGCTACACCTTC. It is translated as CAGSPAPREGYTF.

The chain's CDR3 is CASSLASIQETQYF. The CDR3 DNA reads as TGTGCCAGCAGTTTGGCTAGCATTCAAGAGACCCAGTACTTC. The V gene is TRBV12-3 or TRBV12-4, the J gene TRBJ2-5; a weak D match, TRBD2 (5 bases). The CDR3 is 14 amino acids. Between the trimmed V and J ends, which lost 3 bases and 2 bases, there was a span of 10 bases.

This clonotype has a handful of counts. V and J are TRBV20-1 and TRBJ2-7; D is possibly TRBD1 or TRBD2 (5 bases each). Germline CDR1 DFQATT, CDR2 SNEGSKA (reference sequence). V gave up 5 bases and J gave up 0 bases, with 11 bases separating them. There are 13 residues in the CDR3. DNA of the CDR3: TGCAGTGCTTGGGGACGGAGCTCCTACGAGCAGTACTTC. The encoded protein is CSAWGRSSYEQYF.

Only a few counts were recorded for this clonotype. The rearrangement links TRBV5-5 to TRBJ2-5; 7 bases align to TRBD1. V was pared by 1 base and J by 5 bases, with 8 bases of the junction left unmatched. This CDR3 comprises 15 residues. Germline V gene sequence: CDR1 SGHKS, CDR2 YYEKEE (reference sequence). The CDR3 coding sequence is TGTGCCAGCAGCTTGAGCATCTGGGGACAGGAGACCCAGTACTTC. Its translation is CASSLSIWGQETQYF.

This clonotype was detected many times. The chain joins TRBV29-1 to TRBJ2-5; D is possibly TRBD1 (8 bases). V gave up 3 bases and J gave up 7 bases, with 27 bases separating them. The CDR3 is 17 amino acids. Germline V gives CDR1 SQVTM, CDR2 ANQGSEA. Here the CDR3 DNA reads TGCAGCGTTGATGCCAGGGGGCGAAAGACTAGCCTGGCGACCCAGTACTTC. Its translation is CSVDARGRKTSLATQYF.

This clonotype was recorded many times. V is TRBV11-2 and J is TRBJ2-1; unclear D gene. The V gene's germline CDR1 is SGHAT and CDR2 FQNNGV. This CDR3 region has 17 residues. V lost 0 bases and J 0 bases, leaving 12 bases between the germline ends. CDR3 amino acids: CASSLEGGLDSYNEQFF. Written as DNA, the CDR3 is TGTGCCAGCAGCTTAGAAGGTGGCCTTGACTCCTACAATGAGCAGTTCTTC.

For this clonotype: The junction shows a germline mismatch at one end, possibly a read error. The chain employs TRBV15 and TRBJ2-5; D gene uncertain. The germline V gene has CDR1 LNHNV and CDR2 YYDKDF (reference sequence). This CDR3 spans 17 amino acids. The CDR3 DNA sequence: TGTGCCACCAGAAGAGATTCTTTGCAGGCCCGCTCCGGAGCCCAGTACTTC. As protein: CATRRDSLQARSGAQYF.

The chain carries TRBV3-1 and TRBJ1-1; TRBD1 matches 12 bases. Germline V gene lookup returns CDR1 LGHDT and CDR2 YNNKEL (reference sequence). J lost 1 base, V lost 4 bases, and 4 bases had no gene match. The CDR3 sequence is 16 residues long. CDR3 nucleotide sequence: TGTGCCAGCAGCCTCGGGACAGGGGGCAGGAACACTGAAGCTTTCTTT. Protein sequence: CASSLGTGGRNTEAFF.

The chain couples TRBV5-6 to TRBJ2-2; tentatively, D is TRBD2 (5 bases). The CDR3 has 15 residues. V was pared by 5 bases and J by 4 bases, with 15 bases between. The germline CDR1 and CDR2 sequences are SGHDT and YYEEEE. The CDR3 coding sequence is TGTGCCAGCAGTGGGGAGACCCGGGCCACCGGGGAGCTGTTTTTT. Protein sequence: CASSGETRATGELFF.

CDR3 DNA: TGTGCCAGCAGCTTAGCCCTGGGGAGACAAGATACGCAGTATTTT. It translates to CASSLALGRQDTQYF. This rearrangement joins TRBV7-2 to TRBJ2-3; tentative D call: TRBD2 (5 bases). The germline V gene has CDR1 SGHTA and CDR2 FQGNSA. This CDR3 comprises 15 residues. Trimming left V 0 bases short and J 5 bases short, with 12 bases between.

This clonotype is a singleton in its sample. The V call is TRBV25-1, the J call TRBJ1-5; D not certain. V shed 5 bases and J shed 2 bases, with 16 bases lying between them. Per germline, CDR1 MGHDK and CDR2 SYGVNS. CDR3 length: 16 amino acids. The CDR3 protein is CASSPTSGMGNQPQHF. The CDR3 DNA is TGTGCCAGCAGTCCAACTAGCGGGATGGGCAATCAGCCCCAGCATTTT.